A single count supports the clone carrying this T cell receptor (beta chain). This sample is drawn from a study of shared clonotypes between healthy human individuals. In germline, CDR1 is SQVTM, CDR2 ANQGSEA. This CDR3 has 15 amino acids. The trim removed 7 bases at V and 1 base at J, leaving 11 bases unmatched. The data were produced by immunoSEQ multiplex PCR, yet TCRdb's version contains in-frame clones alone and is incomplete. The sample yields around 2,000,000 clones, 85% to 95% seen once. The sequenced sample was naive CD4+ T cells sorted from blood. Subset in this sample: CD45RA+ positively selected. The TCR was taken from a man aged 18 to 30 in good health. The chain combines TRBV29-1 with TRBJ2-5; TRBD1 agrees at 8 bases. The CDR3 loop reads CSAPEGTGVQETQYF. The CDR3, as DNA: TGCAGCGCCCCAGAGGGGACAGGTGTCCAAGAGACCCAGTACTTC.